The present T cell receptor (beta chain) was sequenced within a study of shared T cell receptors in the human thymus. The CDR3 has 14 residues. In germline, CDR1 is LGHNA, CDR2 YSLEER. The V and J ends lost 8 bases and 6 bases, in that order; junction bases with no gene match: 12. TCRdb's table, derived via immunoSEQ multiplex PCR, lists solely in-frame clones and lacks some. Seen here are some 640,000 clones, around 87% observed once, and the top ten hold about 0.0094%. The sample also formed part of further work on human thymus T cells. That work states: In corrective heart surgery, resections were taken, and these provided the thymus tissue. Within thymic and blood repertoires, V and J gene usage appeared to be biased. Highly overlapping thymic repertoires in unrelated individuals were reported by related research.

The sequencing sample was made of thymocytes. This sequence joins TRBV4-3 and TRBJ1-2, with 7 bases lining up with TRBD1. The TCR was taken from a boy younger than two with a congenital heart defect. CDR3 sequence: CASSARGIRDGYTF. CDR3 nucleotides: TGCGCCAGCTCCGCCAGGGGGATACGGGATGGCTACACCTTC.